Sequencing of this T cell receptor (beta chain) was carried out in a study of chemoradiotherapy in HPV16-positive cancers. Overall study results and limits: Better recurrence-free survival went with HPV-responsive T-cell expansion in HPV16-positive patients.

Germline V gene data show CDR1 as MGHDK and CDR2 as SYGVNS. The germline V and J ends were trimmed by 2 bases and 2 bases, with 12 bases remaining between them. There are 15 residues in the CDR3. Of note for this clone: Antigen: not known.

The data were produced by immunoSEQ multiplex PCR, yet TCRdb's version contains in-frame clones alone and is incomplete. The sample lists tens of thousands of clones; 80% were seen once. V usage is TRBV25-1 and J usage is TRBJ2-5, with D possibly TRBD2 on 6 matching bases. This specimen was blood, taken from a patient who underwent chemoradiotherapy. The receptor was isolated from a human donor with HPV-associated anogenital cancer. The CDR3 region is CASSEAAAGQETQYF. CDR3 sequence (DNA): TGTGCCAGCAGTGAAGCAGCGGCGGGACAAGAGACCCAGTACTTC.